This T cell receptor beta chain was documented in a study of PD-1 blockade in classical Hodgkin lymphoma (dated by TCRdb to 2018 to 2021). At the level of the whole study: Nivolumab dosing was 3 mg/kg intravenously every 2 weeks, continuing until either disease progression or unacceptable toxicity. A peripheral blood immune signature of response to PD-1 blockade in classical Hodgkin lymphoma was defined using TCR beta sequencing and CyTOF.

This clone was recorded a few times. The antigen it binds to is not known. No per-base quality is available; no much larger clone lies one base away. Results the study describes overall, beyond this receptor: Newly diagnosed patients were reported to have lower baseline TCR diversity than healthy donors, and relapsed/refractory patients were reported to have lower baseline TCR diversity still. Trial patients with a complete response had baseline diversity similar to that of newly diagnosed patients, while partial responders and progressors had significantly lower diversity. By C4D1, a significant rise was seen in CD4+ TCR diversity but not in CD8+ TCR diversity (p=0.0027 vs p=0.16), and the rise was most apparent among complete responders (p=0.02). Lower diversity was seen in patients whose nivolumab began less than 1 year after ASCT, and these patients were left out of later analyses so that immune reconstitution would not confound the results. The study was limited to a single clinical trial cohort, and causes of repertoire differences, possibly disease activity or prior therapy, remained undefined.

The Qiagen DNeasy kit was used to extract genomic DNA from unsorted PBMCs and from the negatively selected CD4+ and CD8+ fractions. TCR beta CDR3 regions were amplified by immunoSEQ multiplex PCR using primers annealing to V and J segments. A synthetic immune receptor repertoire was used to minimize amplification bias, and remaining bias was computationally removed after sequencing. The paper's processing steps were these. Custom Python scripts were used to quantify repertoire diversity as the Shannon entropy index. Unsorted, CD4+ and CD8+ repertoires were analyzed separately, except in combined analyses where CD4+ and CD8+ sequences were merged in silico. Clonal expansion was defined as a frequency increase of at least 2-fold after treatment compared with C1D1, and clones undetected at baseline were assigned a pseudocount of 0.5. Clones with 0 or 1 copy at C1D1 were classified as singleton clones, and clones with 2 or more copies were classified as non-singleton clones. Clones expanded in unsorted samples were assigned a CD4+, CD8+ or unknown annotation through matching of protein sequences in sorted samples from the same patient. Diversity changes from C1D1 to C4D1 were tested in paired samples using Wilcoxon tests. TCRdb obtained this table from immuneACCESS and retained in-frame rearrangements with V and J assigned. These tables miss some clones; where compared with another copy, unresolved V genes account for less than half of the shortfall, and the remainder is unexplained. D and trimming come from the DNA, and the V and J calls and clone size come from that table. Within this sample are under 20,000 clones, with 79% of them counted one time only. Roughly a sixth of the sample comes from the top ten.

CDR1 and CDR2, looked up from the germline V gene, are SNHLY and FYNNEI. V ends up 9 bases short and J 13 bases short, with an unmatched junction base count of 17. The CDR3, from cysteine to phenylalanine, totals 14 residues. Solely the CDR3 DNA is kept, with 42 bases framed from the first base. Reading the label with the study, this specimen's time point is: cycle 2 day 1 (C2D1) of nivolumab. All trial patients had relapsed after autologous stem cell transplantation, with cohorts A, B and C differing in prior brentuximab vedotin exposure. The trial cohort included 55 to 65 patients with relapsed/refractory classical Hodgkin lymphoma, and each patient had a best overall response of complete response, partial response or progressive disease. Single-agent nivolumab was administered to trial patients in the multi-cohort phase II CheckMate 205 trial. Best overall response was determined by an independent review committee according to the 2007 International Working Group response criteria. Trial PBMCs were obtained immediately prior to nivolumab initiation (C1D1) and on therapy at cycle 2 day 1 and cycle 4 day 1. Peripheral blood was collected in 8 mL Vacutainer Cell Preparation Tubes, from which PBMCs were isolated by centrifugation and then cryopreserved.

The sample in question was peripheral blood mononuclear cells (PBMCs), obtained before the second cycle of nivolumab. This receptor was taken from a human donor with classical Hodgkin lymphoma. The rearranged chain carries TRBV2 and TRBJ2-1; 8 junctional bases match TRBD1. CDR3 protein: CARNPGQGDEVQFF. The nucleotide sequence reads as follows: TGTGCCAGAAATCCCGGACAGGGTGATGAAGTACAGTTCTTC.